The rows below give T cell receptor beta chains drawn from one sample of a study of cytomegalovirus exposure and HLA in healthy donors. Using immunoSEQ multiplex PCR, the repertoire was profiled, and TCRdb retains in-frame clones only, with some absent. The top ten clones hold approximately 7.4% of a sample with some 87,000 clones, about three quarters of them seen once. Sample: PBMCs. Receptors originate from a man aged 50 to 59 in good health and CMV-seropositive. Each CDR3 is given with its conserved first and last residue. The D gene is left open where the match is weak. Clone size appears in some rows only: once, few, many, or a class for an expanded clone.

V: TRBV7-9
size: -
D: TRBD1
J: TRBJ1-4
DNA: TGTGCCAGCAGCTCCTGGGACAGGGTAGGAGAAAAACTGTTTTTT
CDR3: CASSSWDRVGEKLFF

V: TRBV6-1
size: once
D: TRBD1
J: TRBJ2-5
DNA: TGTGCCAGCAGTGAATTTTTCGGGACAGGGACTCAAGAGACCCAGTACTTC
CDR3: CASSEFFGTGTQETQYF

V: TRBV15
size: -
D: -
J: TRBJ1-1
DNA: TGTGCCACCAGCAGGGAGTTGTTCACGAACACTGAAGCTTTCTTT
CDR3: CATSRELFTNTEAFF

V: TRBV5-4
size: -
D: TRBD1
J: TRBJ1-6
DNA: TGTGCCAGCAGCAGCAACAGGGGCCTAAGTTCACCCCTCCACTTT
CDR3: CASSSNRGLSSPLHF

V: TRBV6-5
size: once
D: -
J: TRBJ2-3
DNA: TGTGCCAGCAGACGGGGAACAATTTCAGATACGCAGTATTTT
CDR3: CASRRGTISDTQYF

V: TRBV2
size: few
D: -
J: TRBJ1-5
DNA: TGTGCCAGCAGTGGGGGGCTATTCAATCAGCCCCAGCATTTT
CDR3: CASSGGLFNQPQHF

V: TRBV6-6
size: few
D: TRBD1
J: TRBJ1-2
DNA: TGTGCCAGCAGCTGGACAGGGGACTATGGCTACACCTTC
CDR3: CASSWTGDYGYTF

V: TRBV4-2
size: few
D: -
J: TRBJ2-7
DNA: TGTGCGTGTGGGGGGGGCTCCGAGCAGTACTTC
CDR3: CACGGGSEQYF

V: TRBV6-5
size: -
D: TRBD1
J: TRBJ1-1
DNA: TGTGCCAGCAGGCAGGGGGCGAACACTGAAGCTTTCTTT
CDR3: CASRQGANTEAFF

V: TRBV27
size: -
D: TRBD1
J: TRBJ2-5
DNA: TGTGCCAGCAGTCCCCTTGAGGGGGCCCTAGGGACCGCACGAGAGACCCAGTACTTC
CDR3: CASSPLEGALGTARETQYF

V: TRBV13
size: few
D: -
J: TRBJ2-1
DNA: TGTGCCAGCAGCCCTCGCGGGGCGGGGGCCAACAATGAGCAGTTCTTC
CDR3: CASSPRGAGANNEQFF

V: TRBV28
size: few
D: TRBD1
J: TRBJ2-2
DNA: TGTGCCAGCACTGCTGCAGGGACAGGGGACACCGGGGAGCTGTTTTTT
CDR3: CASTAAGTGDTGELFF

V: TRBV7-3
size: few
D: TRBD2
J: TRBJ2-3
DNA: TGTGCCAGCAGCCCCCCTAGCGGGCTCACAGATACGCAGTATTTT
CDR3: CASSPPSGLTDTQYF

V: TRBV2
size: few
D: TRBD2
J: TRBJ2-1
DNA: TGTGCCAGCAGTCACAGCGGGGGGGAGGTTACTGAGCAGTTCTTC
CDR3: CASSHSGGEVTEQFF

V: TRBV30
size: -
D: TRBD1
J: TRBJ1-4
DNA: TGTGCCTGGGCCACAGGGGTCGGTGAAAAACTGTTTTTT
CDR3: CAWATGVGEKLFF

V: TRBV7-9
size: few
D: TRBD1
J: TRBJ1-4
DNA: TGTGCCAGCAGCCCTAAACCGGGACAGCGCCCTAAGGGAGATGAAAAACTGTTTTTT
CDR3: CASSPKPGQRPKGDEKLFF

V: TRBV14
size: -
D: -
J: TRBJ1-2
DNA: TGTGCCAGCAGCCAAGTTACAGGGAGCTATGGCTACACCTTC
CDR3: CASSQVTGSYGYTF